Each of the 6 T cell receptor beta chains below was sequenced from the same sample in a study of a mutant IDH1 vaccine in newly diagnosed glioma. Produced via immunoSEQ multiplex PCR; TCRdb's table is partial and in-frame only. The table has tens of thousands of clones, around three quarters seen once. Time point of the sample: week 47, end of study. Topical imiquimod was applied with each vaccine dose, which held 300 ug of mutant IDH1 20-mer peptide. For these receptors, no antigen is known. The sample here was PBMCs, taken from a glioma patient whose treatment included an IDH1 peptide vaccine. These receptor sequences come from a woman in her thirties or forties with glioma. Some clones in this sample may be carry-over from other donors' samples.

The chain recombines TRBV18 with TRBJ2-5, with a weak D call TRBD2 (6 bases). CDR1 is KGHSH and CDR2 is LQKENI in the germline V gene. The V end lost 3 bases, the J end lost 9 bases, and 14 bases lay between the germline ends. The CDR3 totals 13 residues. The CDR3 loop reads CASSPGMGDSQYF. CDR3 bases: TGTGCCAGCTCACCGGGTATGGGGGACTCCCAGTACTTC.

This chain links TRBV5-4 with TRBJ2-7, with 10 bases fitting TRBD1. The ends lost 5 bases at V and 1 base at J; junction bases unmatched: 6. CDR1 is SGHNT, CDR2 YYREEE, per germline (reference sequence). This CDR3 comprises 15 residues. This chain's CDR3 is CASSSDRGRSYEQYF. The CDR3 DNA reads as TGTGCCAGCAGTTCCGACAGGGGGCGATCCTACGAGCAGTACTTC.

The V call is TRBV5-1, the J call TRBJ2-1, with D possibly matching TRBD1 (6 bases). The germline V gene has CDR1 SGHRS and CDR2 YFSETQ. This CDR3 comprises 15 residues. The V end was cut by 3 bases, the J end by 3 bases, with 13 bases between. The CDR3 bases are TGCGCCAGCAGCTCGGGACATACCGACTACAATGAGCAGTTCTTC. It translates to CASSSGHTDYNEQFF.

This chain joins TRBV19 and TRBJ2-7; TRBD2 aligns across 11 bases. J gave up 3 bases and V 5 bases, and 12 bases lay outside the gene matches. The CDR3 has 17 residues. Germline V gives CDR1 LNHDA, CDR2 SQIVND (reference sequence). The DNA for the CDR3 is TGTGCCAGTAGTCCGCCCTTAGCGGGGGGGCGCGTCTACGAGCAGTACTTC. It encodes CASSPPLAGGRVYEQYF.

V usage is TRBV2 and J usage is TRBJ1-2; tentative D call: TRBD1 (6 bases). Trimming stripped 8 bases from V and 4 bases from J, with 11 bases between. Germline V gene lookup returns CDR1 SNHLY and CDR2 FYNNEI. The CDR3 sequence is 12 residues long. The CDR3 nucleotides are TGTGCCAGCCTGGACAGCATCTATGGCTACACCTTC. Its protein product is CASLDSIYGYTF.

V gene TRBV9 combines with J gene TRBJ1-4; 7 bases align to TRBD1. In germline, CDR1 is SGDLS, CDR2 YYNGEE. The CDR3 totals 14 residues. V was clipped by 0 bases and J by 8 bases; unmatched bases: 4. Here the CDR3 reads CASSVGPGGEKLFF. The CDR3 bases are TGTGCCAGCAGCGTAGGCCCAGGGGGAGAAAAACTGTTTTTT. Full variable domain (missing parts from reference TRBV9 and TRBJ1-4): DSGVTQTPKHLITATGQRVTLRCSPRSGDLSVYWYQQSLDQGLQFLIQYYNGEERAKGNILERFSAQQFPDLHSELNLSSLELGDSALYFCASSVGPGGEKLFFGSGTQLSVL.